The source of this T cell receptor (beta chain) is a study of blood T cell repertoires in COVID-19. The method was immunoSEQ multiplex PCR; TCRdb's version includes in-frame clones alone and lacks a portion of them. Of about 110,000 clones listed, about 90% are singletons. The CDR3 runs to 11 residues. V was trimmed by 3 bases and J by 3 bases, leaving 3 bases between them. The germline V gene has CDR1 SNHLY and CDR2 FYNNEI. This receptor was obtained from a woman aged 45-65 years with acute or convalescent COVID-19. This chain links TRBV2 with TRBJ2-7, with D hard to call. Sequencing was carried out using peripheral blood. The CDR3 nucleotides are TGTGCCAGCAGTGACGGCTACGAGCAGTACTTC. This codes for CASSDGYEQYF.